One and the same sample provided the 32 T cell receptor beta chains below, sequenced in a study of cytomegalovirus exposure and HLA in healthy donors. PCR involved 60 Vbeta and 13 Jbeta primers. Profiling relied on immunoSEQ multiplex PCR, and the TCRdb table lists in-frame clones only, not all of them. This sample carries 90,000 to 120,000 clones, roughly 73% of them seen once, and the ten largest clones take 7.8%. The sample consisted of PBMCs. These receptors all come from a man aged 25-40 years in good health and CMV-seronegative.

The gene calls are TRBV5-1 and TRBJ2-5; 7 bases fit TRBD1. In germline, CDR1 is SGHRS, CDR2 YFSETQ. The V gene end was trimmed by 4 bases and the J gene end by 2 bases; junction bases not matched to a gene: 8. This CDR3 has 15 amino acids. CDR3 loop: CASSLGQPQQETQYF. In DNA, the CDR3 is TGCGCCAGCAGCCTGGGACAGCCCCAGCAAGAGACCCAGTACTTC.

This clone was seen only once. The V call is TRBV2, the J call TRBJ1-6, with 7 bases aligning to TRBD1. CDR3 length: 16 residues. Germline V CDR1 and CDR2: SNHLY, FYNNEI. V lost 6 bases to trimming and J lost 4 bases; unmatched junction nucleotides: 9. CDR3 protein: CASRAPVRGYNSPLHF. In DNA, the CDR3 is TGTGCCAGCAGGGCCCCGGTCAGGGGGTATAATTCACCCCTCCACTTT.

CDR3 loop: CASSLNRGREAFF. The CDR3 coding sequence is TGCGCCAGCAGCTTGAATCGAGGGCGTGAAGCTTTCTTT. This rearrangement joins TRBV5-1 to TRBJ1-1, with D hard to call. Germline CDR1 is SGHRS and CDR2 is YFSETQ. Trimming removed 1 base from V and 7 bases from J, with 11 bases in between. CDR3 length: 13 residues. Looking up the rest from reference TRBV5-1 and TRBJ1-1 gives the full variable domain: KAGVTQTPRYLIKTRGQQVTLSCSPISGHRSVSWYQQTPGQGLQFLFEYFSETQRNKGNFPGRFSGRQFSNSRSEMNVSTLELGDSALYLCASSLNRGREAFFGQGTRLTVV.

The genes are TRBV7-8 and TRBJ2-3, with 9 positions matching TRBD2. The CDR3 is made up of 17 amino acids. The V gene end was trimmed by 5 bases and the J gene end by 4 bases; junction bases not matched to a gene: 13. Germline loops: CDR1 SGHVS, CDR2 FQNEAQ. The CDR3, as DNA: TGTGCCAGCAGCGCCAGACCCGGACTAGCGAGCCCAGATACGCAGTATTTT. Its translation is CASSARPGLASPDTQYF.

This clone appeared a single time. The chain carries TRBV11-3 and TRBJ2-1; no reliable D call. Germline lookup yields CDR1 SGHNT and CDR2 YENEEA. The CDR3 totals 13 residues. V gave up 3 bases and J gave up 4 bases, with 7 bases separating them. The chain's CDR3 is CASSFTPYNEQFF. CDR3 nucleotide sequence: TGTGCCAGCAGCTTTACTCCATACAATGAGCAGTTCTTC.

This chain connects TRBV6-1 to TRBJ2-1, with D perhaps TRBD2 (5 bases). Germline CDR1 reads MNHNS; CDR2 reads SASEGT. CDR3 size: 14 residues. The germline V and J ends were trimmed by 4 bases and 3 bases, with 10 bases remaining between them. The CDR3 spells CASSVAGRYNEQFF. CDR3 in DNA: TGTGCCAGCAGTGTTGCGGGCCGCTACAATGAGCAGTTCTTC.

The V and J genes are TRBV5-4 and TRBJ2-1; D might be TRBD2 (6 bases). Germline CDR1 SGHNT, CDR2 YYREEE (reference sequence). Trimming cost V 4 bases and J 4 bases, with 15 bases left between them. This CDR3 region has 15 residues. CDR3 coding DNA: TGTGCCAGCAGCCCCGGGACTGGGGTATACAATGAGCAGTTCTTC. This encodes CASSPGTGVYNEQFF.

This clone appeared a few times. The genes are TRBV7-9 and TRBJ2-5; tentative D call: TRBD1 (6 bases). CDR3 size: 14 residues. Germline V gene data show CDR1 as SEHNR and CDR2 as FQNEAQ (reference sequence). Trimming left V 5 bases short and J 7 bases short, with 17 bases between. For the CDR3, the DNA is TGTGCCAGCAGCCCCGGAAGTGAAGGGGGGACCCAGTACTTC. Translating it yields CASSPGSEGGTQYF.

This CDR3 reads CASSLGGGLDQPQHF. The DNA of the CDR3 is TGTGCCAGCAGCTTGGGCGGGGGGCTGGACCAGCCCCAGCATTTT. The chain carries TRBV7-9 and TRBJ1-5; possibly TRBD1 for D (6 bases). The CDR3 contains 15 residues. Trimming pared 3 bases from V and 7 bases from J, leaving 16 bases between. CDR1 is SEHNR, CDR2 FQNEAQ, per germline (reference sequence).

The rearrangement links TRBV5-4 to TRBJ2-5; 9 nucleotides match TRBD2. The J call could be wrong; TRBJ2-7 is a better fit for the DNA end. Germline V gene data show CDR1 as SGHNT and CDR2 as YYREEE (reference sequence). CDR3 length: 15 residues. DNA of the CDR3: TGTGCCAGCAGCTTGGGCGGGAGGGGTCCCTACGAGCAGTACTTC. Its translation is CASSLGGRGPYEQYF.

V and J are TRBV12-5 and TRBJ1-2; D gene unclear. The length of the CDR3 is 16 residues. The V and J ends lost 5 bases and 4 bases respectively, with 20 bases between them. Germline CDR1 LGHNT, CDR2 FRNRAP. The CDR3 sequence is CASGLSLYGDSYGYTF. Here the CDR3 DNA reads TGTGCTAGTGGTCTCTCGCTTTACGGGGATTCCTATGGCTACACCTTC.

V usage is TRBV10-3 and J usage is TRBJ2-2; D remains unclear. V was trimmed by 3 bases and J by 3 bases, leaving 17 bases between them. Germline V CDR1 and CDR2: ENHRY, SYGVKD. This CDR3 region has 17 residues. The CDR3 is CAISDRLHTADTGELFF. The CDR3 nucleotides read TGTGCCATCAGTGACCGCTTACACACGGCGGACACCGGGGAGCTGTTTTTT.

The V gene is TRBV11-2, the J gene TRBJ2-1; maybe TRBD2 (5 bases). The V gene's germline CDR1 is SGHAT and CDR2 FQNNGV. The CDR3 is made up of 11 amino acids. Trimming took off 6 bases at V and 12 bases at J, with 12 bases between the two ends. Written as DNA, the CDR3 is TGTGCCAGCAGGTCAACTAGGCCGCAGTTCTTC. Amino acid sequence: CASRSTRPQFF.

This clone was observed a few times. V gene TRBV19 combines with J gene TRBJ1-2; a weak D match, TRBD1 (6 bases). The CDR3 is 14 amino acids. Deletions cut 5 bases from V and 6 bases from J, with 16 bases between. Germline assignment: CDR1 LNHDA and CDR2 SQIVND (reference sequence). In nucleotides, the CDR3 is TGTGCCAGTAGTCCCCCCGCCAGGGGAGATGGCTACACCTTC. Translated: CASSPPARGDGYTF. Looking up the rest from reference TRBV19 and TRBJ1-2 gives the full variable domain: DGGITQSPKYLFRKEGQNVTLSCEQNLNHDAMYWYRQDPGQGLRLIYYSQIVNDFQKGDIAEGYSVSREKKESFPLTVTSAQKNPTAFYLCASSPPARGDGYTFGSGTRLTVV.

V and J are TRBV10-2 and TRBJ1-1, with TRBD1 identical over 8 bases. Looked up from germline, CDR1 is WSHSY and CDR2 is SAAADI. CDR3 length: 14 residues. V gave up 0 bases and J gave up 9 bases; unmatched junction bases: 6. The CDR3: CASSESRGQAQAFF. Here the CDR3 DNA reads TGCGCCAGCAGTGAGTCAAGGGGACAGGCGCAAGCTTTCTTT.

The V call is TRBV10-3, the J call TRBJ2-7, with D maybe TRBD1 (5 bases). CDR3 length: 13 amino acids. V was pared by 6 bases and J by 4 bases, with 13 bases between. CDR1 and CDR2 (germline): ENHRY, SYGVKD. The CDR3 DNA reads as TGTGCCATCAGCGACAGTAACGCTTACGAGCAGTACTTC. It codes for CAISDSNAYEQYF.

The chain recombines TRBV7-3 with TRBJ2-2, with 8 nucleotides matching TRBD1. Losses at the gene ends were 7 bases for V and 7 bases for J; bases not matched to a gene: 8. The CDR3 has 14 amino acids. CDR1 SGHTA and CDR2 FQGTGA come from the germline V gene. CDR3 amino acids: CASTPGGANGELFF. The CDR3 region has the DNA TGTGCCAGCACTCCAGGGGGCGCGAACGGGGAGCTGTTTTTT.

The CDR3 spells CASSPGQGHLLQETQYF. The DNA for the CDR3 is TGCGCCAGCAGCCCTGGCCAGGGACACCTACTCCAAGAGACCCAGTACTTC. The chain uses TRBV4-1 and TRBJ2-5; a weak D match, TRBD1 (6 bases). Germline CDR1 reads MGHRA; CDR2 reads YSYEKL. The CDR3 extends over 17 amino acids. Trimming left V 4 bases short and J 1 base short, with 19 bases between.

This clone was observed a handful of times. The chain couples TRBV6-1 to TRBJ1-5, with TRBD1 matching over 8 bases. Germline V gives CDR1 MNHNS, CDR2 SASEGT. V lost 4 bases and J lost 5; bases outside the gene matches: 10. The CDR3 totals 16 residues. CDR3 DNA: TGTGCCAGCAGTGCCTGGACAGGGTCGGCCTATCAGCCCCAGCATTTT. Its protein is CASSAWTGSAYQPQHF.

This clone was observed a few times. The genes are TRBV10-3 and TRBJ1-1; 9 bases match TRBD1. V was pared by 6 bases and J by 2 bases, with 4 bases of the junction left unmatched. The CDR3 contains 14 residues. Germline CDR1 reads ENHRY; CDR2 reads SYGVKD. CDR3 DNA: TGTGCCATCAGCTCGGGACAGGGAAACACTGAAGCTTTCTTT. Amino acids: CAISSGQGNTEAFF.

The V and J genes are TRBV4-2 and TRBJ1-1; tentatively, D is TRBD1 (6 bases). This CDR3 comprises 15 residues. The germline V and J ends were trimmed by 2 bases and 1 base, with 11 bases remaining between them. Germline lookup yields CDR1 LGHNA and CDR2 YNFKEQ. The CDR3 bases are TGTGCCAGCAGCCAATGGGTAGGGGGGAACACTGAAGCTTTCTTT. It specifies CASSQWVGGNTEAFF.

The sample holds one count of this clone. J is TRBJ1-4 and V is TRBV7-6; 12 bases line up with TRBD1. This CDR3 spans 17 amino acids. The V and J ends lost 1 base and 2 bases, in that order; junction bases with no gene match: 2. Per germline, CDR1 SGHVS and CDR2 FNYEAQ. CDR3 loop: CASSLVGTGGTNEKLFF. CDR3 sequence (DNA): TGTGCCAGCAGCTTAGTCGGGACAGGGGGCACTAATGAAAAACTGTTTTTT.

This chain joins TRBV25-1 and TRBJ1-2; D may be TRBD1 (5 bases). V was pared by 1 base and J by 3 bases, with 9 bases between. This CDR3 is 14 amino acids long. From germline, CDR1 is MGHDK and CDR2 SYGVNS. CDR3 sequence (DNA): TGTGCCAGCAGTGAATTACAGGAGTACTATGGCTACACCTTC. Its translation is CASSELQEYYGYTF.

In this sample, this clone turned up a few times. CDR3 DNA sequence: TGTGCCTGGAGTCGGACAGCCACTAATGAAAAACTGTTTTTT. It yields the protein CAWSRTATNEKLFF. The rearrangement joins TRBV30 to TRBJ1-4, with a tentative D call TRBD1 (6 bases). The germline gives CDR1 GTSNPN, CDR2 SVGIG (reference sequence). This CDR3 has 14 amino acids. Trimming removed 2 bases at V and 2 bases at J, with 9 bases between.

This chain links TRBV30 with TRBJ2-1; maybe TRBD2 (5 bases). V was cut by 2 bases and J by 2 bases, with 7 bases left in between. The germline gives CDR1 GTSNPN, CDR2 SVGIG (reference sequence). The CDR3 has 13 amino acids. CDR3 sequence reads: CAWSRGPYNEQFF. For the CDR3, the DNA is TGTGCCTGGAGTCGCGGGCCCTACAATGAGCAGTTCTTC.

This clone was picked up one time. The V and J genes are TRBV30 and TRBJ2-3; 8 bases align to TRBD2. Germline CDR1 GTSNPN, CDR2 SVGIG (reference sequence). J lost 0 bases, V lost 7 bases, and 6 bases had no gene match. CDR3 length equals 14 residues. The DNA for the CDR3 is TGTGCCTTCCAGACTAGCGAAAGCACAGATACGCAGTATTTT. Its protein product is CAFQTSESTDTQYF.

This chain connects TRBV5-4 to TRBJ2-2, with a weak D call TRBD2 (7 bases). Per the germline V gene, CDR1 is SGHNT and CDR2 is YYREEE (reference sequence). The CDR3 runs to 17 residues. V was clipped by 4 bases and J by 2 bases, with 18 bases between them. This chain's CDR3 is CASSTPTGGRNTGELFF. CDR3 coding DNA: TGTGCCAGCAGCACCCCGACCGGGGGGCGCAACACCGGGGAGCTGTTTTTT.

The CDR3 loop reads CASSPFRGAKSDTQYF. For the CDR3, the DNA is TGTGCCAGCTCACCATTCCGGGGGGCGAAATCAGATACGCAGTATTTT. The chain uses TRBV18 and TRBJ2-3, with D perhaps TRBD2 (7 bases). Deletions cut 2 bases from V and 4 bases from J, with 16 bases between. This CDR3 has 16 amino acids. Germline V lookup: CDR1 KGHSH, CDR2 LQKENI. The full variable domain, in which reference TRBV18 and TRBJ2-3 provide the parts outside the CDR3, is NAGVMQNPRHLVRRRGQEARLRCSPMKGHSHVYWYRQLPEEGLKFMVYLQKENIIDESGMPKERFSAEFPKEGPSILRIQQVVRGDSAAYFCASSPFRGAKSDTQYFGPGTRLTVL.

The chain employs TRBV7-8 and TRBJ1-5; 8 nucleotides agree with TRBD1. The CDR3 contains 15 residues. Trimming at V came to 3 bases and at J to 5 bases, leaving 6 bases not matched to a gene. Looked up from germline, CDR1 is SGHVS and CDR2 is FQNEAQ. The CDR3 reads CASSFGQGFYQPQHF. CDR3 DNA: TGTGCCAGCAGCTTTGGACAGGGCTTTTATCAGCCCCAGCATTTT.

The chain joins TRBV11-2 to TRBJ1-1, with D maybe TRBD1 (6 bases). V lost 3 bases and J 0 bases, leaving 11 bases between the germline ends. Germline values: CDR1 SGHAT, CDR2 FQNNGV. The CDR3 runs to 15 residues. CDR3 bases: TGTGCCAGCAGCTTCGAGGACAGCATGAACACTGAAGCTTTCTTT. It translates to CASSFEDSMNTEAFF.

This chain joins TRBV7-9 and TRBJ2-2; TRBD1 is a possible D gene (6 bases). V gave up 3 bases and J gave up 10 bases, with 24 bases separating them. Germline lookup yields CDR1 SEHNR and CDR2 FQNEAQ (reference sequence). The CDR3 runs to 17 residues. CDR3 protein: CASSFPGLGGVSPELFF. As DNA, the CDR3 is TGTGCCAGCAGCTTTCCGGGGTTAGGGGGAGTGTCGCCGGAGCTGTTTTTT.

The gene calls are TRBV4-1 and TRBJ2-7; 7 nucleotides agree with TRBD1. The CDR3 contains 16 residues. Germline CDR1 and CDR2: MGHRA and YSYEKL. V shed 5 bases and J 4 bases; nucleotides not matched to a gene: 14. Here the CDR3 reads CASSLRTGVEAYEQYF. The CDR3 bases are TGCGCCAGCAGCTTAAGGACAGGCGTTGAAGCGTACGAGCAGTACTTC.